The 9 T cell receptor beta chains listed next were all sequenced from one sample in a study of blood T cell repertoires in COVID-19. Clones were read by immunoSEQ multiplex PCR, and TCRdb kept only the in-frame ones, dropping some. The table lists about 210,000 clones, roughly four fifths of them singletons. The sample consisted of peripheral blood. These receptors all come from a woman between 45 and 60 years old with active or convalescent COVID-19.

The rearrangement joins TRBV12-5 to TRBJ1-1; TRBD1 agrees at 8 bases. Trimming took 0 bases from V and 4 from J; bases not matched to a gene: 16. The CDR3 spans 19 residues. The germline V gene has CDR1 LGHNT and CDR2 FRNRAP. The DNA of the CDR3 is TGTGCTAGTGGTTTGGTACTTATCCTGGACAGGGTAGGATCCACTGAAGCTTTCTTT. This codes for CASGLVLILDRVGSTEAFF.

The chain uses TRBV5-1 and TRBJ2-5; 12 bases map to TRBD1. V dropped 5 bases and J dropped 4; count of bases not matched to a gene: 6. Germline V gene data show CDR1 as SGHRS and CDR2 as YFSETQ. The CDR3 contains 15 residues. CDR3 residues: CASRPGTGGLETQYF. The CDR3 DNA reads as TGCGCCAGCAGACCCGGGACAGGGGGCCTAGAGACCCAGTACTTC.

In its sample, this clone was seen a few times. The chain is built from TRBV6-4 and TRBJ2-3, with D possibly matching TRBD2 (6 bases). V dropped 4 bases and J dropped 1 base, with 9 bases sitting between them. The CDR3 has 14 residues. Germline CDR1 reads MRHNA; CDR2 reads SNTAGT. CDR3 sequence (DNA): TGTGCCAGCAGTGGTAGCGGCGGCACAGATACGCAGTATTTT. As protein: CASSGSGGTDTQYF.

The chain is built from TRBV5-1 and TRBJ2-3; D is possibly TRBD1 (5 bases). Germline CDR1 and CDR2: SGHRS and YFSETQ. With 0 bases removed from V and 1 base from J, the gap between germline ends came to 9 bases. CDR3 length equals 15 residues. The CDR3 DNA is TGCGCCAGCAGCTTGGCCGACAGCCGCACAGATACGCAGTATTTT. This sequence encodes CASSLADSRTDTQYF.

The chain carries TRBV6-1 and TRBJ1-2; possible D gene TRBD1, 5 bases. Germline V gene lookup returns CDR1 MNHNS and CDR2 SASEGT. Trimming pared 1 base from V and 2 bases from J, leaving 11 bases between. This CDR3 is built from 15 residues. The CDR3 DNA reads TGTGCCAGCAGTGAAGTCGGTTCAGGGAACTATGGCTACACCTTC. It translates to CASSEVGSGNYGYTF.

The rearrangement uses TRBV2 and TRBJ2-4, with D perhaps matching TRBD2 (7 bases). The CDR3 has 13 residues. Germline V lookup: CDR1 SNHLY, CDR2 FYNNEI. The V gene lost 8 bases and the J gene lost 6 bases, with 14 bases spanning the gap. Here the CDR3 reads CASLRGGGNIQYF. The CDR3 DNA follows: TGTGCCAGCCTGAGGGGGGGCGGAAACATTCAGTACTTC.

V and J are TRBV21-1 and TRBJ2-7; the table calls TRBD1, which could not be checked here. TRBV21-1 is designated a pseudogene. The CDR3 is 14 amino acids. The CDR3 DNA reads TGTGCCAGCAGCACGTACAGGCCCCCCTACGAGCAGTACGTC. As protein: CASSTYRPPYEQYV.

The rearrangement links TRBV11-2 to TRBJ1-1, with 10 bases fitting TRBD1. The CDR3 has 17 residues. From germline, CDR1 is SGHAT and CDR2 FQNNGV. V dropped 0 bases and J dropped 4; count of bases not matched to a gene: 8. The CDR3 region has the DNA TGTGCCAGCAGCTTAGATTCGTGGGGACAGGGGTCCACTGAAGCTTTCTTT. Protein: CASSLDSWGQGSTEAFF.

This clone was recorded only once. The rearrangement uses TRBV25-1 and TRBJ1-1; weak D call: TRBD1 (6 bases). This CDR3 contains 14 residues. The germline gives CDR1 MGHDK, CDR2 SYGVNS. The V gene lost 7 bases and the J gene lost 2 bases, with 14 bases spanning the gap. DNA for the CDR3: TGTGCCAGCACTGAGGGGGGGAGAAACACTGAAGCTTTCTTT. Encoded protein: CASTEGGRNTEAFF.